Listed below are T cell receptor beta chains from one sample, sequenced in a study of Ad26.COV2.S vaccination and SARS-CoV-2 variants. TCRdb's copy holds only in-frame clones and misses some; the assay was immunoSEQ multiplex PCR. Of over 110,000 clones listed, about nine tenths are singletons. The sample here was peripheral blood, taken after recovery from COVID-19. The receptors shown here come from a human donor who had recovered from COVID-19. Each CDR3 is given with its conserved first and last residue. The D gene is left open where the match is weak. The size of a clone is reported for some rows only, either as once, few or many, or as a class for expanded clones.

CDR3: CASSSRQGSGGELFF
DNA: TGCGCCAGCAGCTCAAGACAGGGTAGCGGCGGGGAGCTGTTTTTT
D: .
size: .
J: TRBJ2-2
length: 15
V: TRBV5-1

CDR3: CASSNGLTSTDTQYF
DNA: TGCGCCAGCAGCAACGGGCTGACTAGCACAGATACGCAGTATTTT
D: .
size: .
J: TRBJ2-3
length: 15
V: TRBV5-1

CDR3: CASSYRDDSGRYF
DNA: TGCGCCAGCAGCTATAGGGATGACTCAGGGAGGTACTTC
D: .
size: .
J: TRBJ2-7
length: 13
V: TRBV5-1

CDR3: CASSPGLENTGELFF
DNA: TGTGCCAGCTCACCGGGACTAGAGAACACCGGGGAGCTGTTTTTT
D: TRBD2
size: .
J: TRBJ2-2
length: 15
V: TRBV18

CDR3: CATSDGTFKPQHF
DNA: TGTGCCACCAGTGATGGGACATTTAAGCCCCAGCATTTT
D: .
size: .
J: TRBJ1-5
length: 13
V: TRBV24-1

CDR3: CASSFIDPYGEQFF
DNA: TGTGCCAGCAGCTTCATAGACCCCTACGGTGAGCAGTTCTTC
D: .
size: .
J: TRBJ2-1
length: 14
V: TRBV7-9

CDR3: CAWSWTPSTEAFF
DNA: TGTGCCTGGAGTTGGACACCGAGCACTGAAGCTTTCTTT
D: .
size: .
J: TRBJ1-1
length: 13
V: TRBV30

CDR3: CASSLGQGAHEQYF
DNA: TGTGCCAGCAGCTTAGGGCAGGGGGCGCACGAGCAGTACTTC
D: TRBD1
size: .
J: TRBJ2-7
length: 14
V: TRBV7-9

CDR3: CAFSGTWKTSDGYTF
DNA: TGTGCCTTCTCCGGGACATGGAAGACCTCGGATGGCTACACCTTC
D: .
size: once
J: TRBJ1-2
length: 15
V: TRBV30

CDR3: CASSLSGVLAGDSYEQYF
DNA: TGTGCCAGCAGTTTATCCGGGGTACTAGCGGGGGACTCCTACGAGCAGTACTTC
D: TRBD2
size: .
J: TRBJ2-7
length: 18
V: TRBV27

CDR3: CASSNRNTEAFF
DNA: TGTGCCAGCAGCAACAGGAACACTGAAGCTTTCTTT
D: .
size: .
J: TRBJ1-1
length: 12
V: TRBV5-4

CDR3: CASSLPAGDPQETQYF
DNA: TGTGCCAGCAGTTTACCAGCGGGGGACCCACAAGAGACCCAGTACTTC
D: TRBD2
size: .
J: TRBJ2-5
length: 16
V: TRBV28

CDR3: CASSPSRDGTEAFF
DNA: TGTGCCAGCAGTCCTAGCAGGGACGGGACTGAAGCTTTCTTT
D: .
size: .
J: TRBJ1-1
length: 14
V: TRBV28

CDR3: CASSLEGPTGGYTF
DNA: TGCGCCAGCAGCTTGGAAGGACCAACGGGGGGCTACACCTTC
D: .
size: .
J: TRBJ1-2
length: 14
V: TRBV5-1

CDR3: CATGGGTGNTIYF
DNA: TGTGCTACCGGTGGGGGTACCGGAAACACCATATATTTT
D: .
size: .
J: TRBJ1-3
length: 13
V: TRBV28

CDR3: CASSPGTRPNQPQHF
DNA: TGTGCCAGCAGTCCCGGGACCCGGCCCAATCAGCCCCAGCATTTT
D: .
size: few
J: TRBJ1-5
length: 15
V: TRBV6-5

CDR3: CASSLTGTGALYYGYTF
DNA: TGTGCCAGCAGTTTAACCGGGACAGGGGCACTGTACTATGGCTACACCTTC
D: TRBD1
size: .
J: TRBJ1-2
length: 17
V: TRBV27

CDR3: CASSIGGRQGTEAFF
DNA: TGTGCCAGTAGTATAGGGGGCCGACAGGGGACTGAAGCTTTCTTT
D: TRBD1
size: .
J: TRBJ1-1
length: 15
V: TRBV19

CDR3: CASSHPRNTIYF
DNA: TGTGCCAGCAGCCACCCACGAAACACCATATATTTT
D: .
size: .
J: TRBJ1-3
length: 12
V: TRBV11-2

CDR3: CASSSDRVGGYTF
DNA: TGTGCCAGCAGCTCGGACAGGGTTGGTGGCTACACCTTC
D: TRBD1
size: once
J: TRBJ1-2
length: 13
V: TRBV7-9

CDR3: CASSHDAPGYNEQFF
DNA: TGTGCCAGCAGCCATGACGCCCCGGGATACAATGAGCAGTTCTTC
D: .
size: .
J: TRBJ2-1
length: 15
V: TRBV3-1/TRBV3-2

CDR3: CASSPRWGAETQYF
DNA: TGTGCCAGCAGCCCACGTTGGGGGGCCGAGACCCAGTACTTC
D: .
size: .
J: TRBJ2-5
length: 14
V: TRBV7-9

CDR3: CSAKTPDTQYF
DNA: TGCAGTGCTAAGACCCCAGATACGCAGTATTTT
D: .
size: many
J: TRBJ2-3
length: 11
V: TRBV20-1

CDR3: CASSEIWGDNQPQHF
DNA: TGTGCCAGCAGTGAAATCTGGGGAGACAATCAGCCCCAGCATTTT
D: .
size: .
J: TRBJ1-5
length: 15
V: TRBV2

CDR3: CASSLGPGAMNTEAFF
DNA: TGTGCCAGCAGTTTAGGGCCGGGGGCAATGAACACTGAAGCTTTCTTT
D: .
size: .
J: TRBJ1-1
length: 16
V: TRBV28

CDR3: CASSLSLAGGETQYF
DNA: TGTGCCAGCAGCTTGAGCCTAGCGGGGGGAGAGACCCAGTACTTC
D: TRBD2
size: once
J: TRBJ2-5
length: 15
V: TRBV5-4

CDR3: CASSLEASLSYEQYF
DNA: TGTGCCAGCAGCTTAGAGGCCTCCCTCTCTTACGAGCAGTACTTC
D: .
size: .
J: TRBJ2-7
length: 15
V: TRBV7-6

CDR3: CASSLTFRGTGGYGYTF
DNA: TGTGCCAGCAGCTTAACATTTAGGGGCACTGGAGGATATGGCTACACCTTC
D: .
size: .
J: TRBJ1-2
length: 17
V: TRBV11-2

CDR3: CASGSNQPQHF
DNA: TGTGCTTCGGGGAGCAATCAGCCCCAGCATTTT
D: .
size: once
J: TRBJ1-5
length: 11
V: TRBV19

CDR3: CASRVGREKLFF
DNA: TGTGCCTCAAGGGTAGGGCGGGAAAAACTGTTTTTT
D: .
size: .
J: TRBJ1-4
length: 12
V: TRBV6-7

CDR3: CASSLDSRQALANYGYTF
DNA: TGTGCCAGCAGCTTGGATAGTCGACAGGCGTTAGCTAACTATGGCTACACCTTC
D: .
size: .
J: TRBJ1-2
length: 18
V: TRBV5-4

CDR3: CASSYDSSYTEAFF
DNA: TGTGCCAGCAGTTATGACAGCTCTTACACTGAAGCTTTCTTT
D: .
size: .
J: TRBJ1-1
length: 14
V: TRBV6-6

CDR3: CASSQATGRGELFF
DNA: TGCGCCAGCAGCCAAGCTACAGGTCGAGGGGAGCTGTTTTTT
D: .
size: few
J: TRBJ2-2
length: 14
V: TRBV4-1

CDR3: CASSIYRGRSSAEAFF
DNA: TGTGCCAGTAGTATATACAGGGGGCGATCTTCCGCTGAAGCTTTCTTT
D: TRBD1
size: .
J: TRBJ1-1
length: 16
V: TRBV19

CDR3: CASSSEASPLHF
DNA: TGTGCCAGCAGCTCCGAGGCTTCACCCCTCCACTTT
D: .
size: .
J: TRBJ1-6
length: 12
V: TRBV5-6

CDR3: CASSLDWSNEQFF
DNA: TGTGCCAGCAGCCTCGACTGGTCCAATGAGCAGTTCTTC
D: .
size: .
J: TRBJ2-1
length: 13
V: TRBV7-9

CDR3: CASSLRVVTGANVLTF
DNA: TGTGCCAGCAGCTTACGGGTGGTTACCGGGGCCAACGTCCTGACTTTC
D: .
size: .
J: TRBJ2-6
length: 16
V: TRBV7-2

CDR3: CASSLYQGNSPLHF
DNA: TGTGCCAGCAGTTTATACCAAGGGAATTCACCCCTCCACTTT
D: .
size: .
J: TRBJ1-6
length: 14
V: TRBV28

CDR3: CASSVGSGELFF
DNA: TGTGCCAGCAGTGTAGGTTCGGGGGAACTGTTTTTT
D: .
size: .
J: TRBJ1-4
length: 12
V: TRBV25-1

CDR3: CASSLTPRLAGEETQYF
DNA: TGTGCCAGCAGCTTGACCCCGAGACTAGCGGGGGAAGAGACCCAGTACTTC
D: TRBD2
size: .
J: TRBJ2-5
length: 17
V: TRBV11-3

CDR3: CASSLAPDGSGGAYEQFF
DNA: TGTGCCAGCAGCTTAGCGCCCGACGGTAGCGGGGGGGCTTATGAGCAGTTCTTC
D: TRBD2
size: .
J: TRBJ2-1
length: 18
V: TRBV11-2

CDR3: CASSAPPQPQHF
DNA: TGTGCCAGCAGTGCCCCCCCTCAGCCCCAGCATTTT
D: .
size: .
J: TRBJ1-5
length: 12
V: TRBV6-2/TRBV6-3

CDR3: CASSPPGTAWTGELFF
DNA: TGCGCCAGCAGCCCGCCCGGGACAGCTTGGACCGGGGAGCTGTTTTTT
D: TRBD1
size: once
J: TRBJ2-2
length: 16
V: TRBV5-1